This TCR beta chain was captured by sequencing in a study of blood T cell repertoires in COVID-19. Looking at the study overall: Samples representing acute and convalescent COVID-19 were sourced from the United States, Italy and Spain.

The CDR3 is made up of 14 amino acids. Trimming removed 3 bases from V and 4 bases from J, with 9 bases in between. CDR1 and CDR2 from the germline V gene are KGHSH and LQKENI. Researchers sorted participants into cohorts using their self-reported clinical history. For recovered donors of Cohort 3, there were two negative PCRs, clearance, or symptom resolution. In the authors' methods: Amplification of reference gene primers was used by the study to estimate nucleated cell counts. Some clones are missing from TCRdb's copy, which holds only in-frame ones; the method was immunoSEQ multiplex PCR. V and J calls and clone size are those listed in that table; D and trimming were worked out from the DNA. The table includes about 140,000 clones, about 89% detected once.

This TCR derives from a man aged 60 to 69 who had recovered from COVID-19. This chain uses TRBV18 with TRBJ2-2; no clear D. Sequenced material: PBMCs or T cells enriched from blood (not recorded which). Here the CDR3 DNA reads TGTGCCAGCTCACCGGCCAGGCCCACCGGGGAGCTGTTTTTT. Its protein product is CASSPARPTGELFF.